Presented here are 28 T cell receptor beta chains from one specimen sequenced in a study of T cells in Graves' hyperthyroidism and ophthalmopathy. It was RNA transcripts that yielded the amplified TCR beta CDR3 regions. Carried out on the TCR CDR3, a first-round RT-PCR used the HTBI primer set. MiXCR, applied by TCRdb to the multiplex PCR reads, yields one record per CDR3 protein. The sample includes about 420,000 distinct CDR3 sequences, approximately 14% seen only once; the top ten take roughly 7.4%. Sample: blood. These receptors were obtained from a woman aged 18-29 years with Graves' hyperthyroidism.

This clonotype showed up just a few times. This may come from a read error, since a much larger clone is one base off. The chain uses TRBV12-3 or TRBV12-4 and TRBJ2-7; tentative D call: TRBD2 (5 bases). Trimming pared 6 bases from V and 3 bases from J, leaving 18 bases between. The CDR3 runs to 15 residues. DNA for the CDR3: TGTGCCAGCAGCCCTCGGTCCGGGGTTTACTACGAGCAGTACTTC. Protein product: CASSPRSGVYYEQYF.

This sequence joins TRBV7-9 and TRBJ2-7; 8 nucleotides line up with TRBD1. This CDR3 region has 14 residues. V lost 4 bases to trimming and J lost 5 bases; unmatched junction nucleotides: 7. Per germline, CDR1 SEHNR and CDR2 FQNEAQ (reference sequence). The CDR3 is CASSSPGGPHEQYF. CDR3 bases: TGTGCCAGCAGCTCCCCAGGGGGCCCCCACGAGCAGTACTTC. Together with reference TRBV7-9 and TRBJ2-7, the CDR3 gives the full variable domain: DTGVSQNPRHKITKRGQNVTFRCDPISEHNRLYWYRQTLGQGPEFLTYFQNEAQLEKSRLLSDRFSAERPKGSFSTLEIQRTEQGDSAMYLCASSSPGGPHEQYFGPGTRLTVT.

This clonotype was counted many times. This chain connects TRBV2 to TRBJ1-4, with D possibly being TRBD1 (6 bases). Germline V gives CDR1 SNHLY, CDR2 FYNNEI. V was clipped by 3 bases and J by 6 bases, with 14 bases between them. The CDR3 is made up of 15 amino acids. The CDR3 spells CASSDTGAGDEKLFF. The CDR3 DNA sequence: TGTGCCAGCAGTGATACGGGGGCTGGGGATGAAAAACTGTTTTTT.

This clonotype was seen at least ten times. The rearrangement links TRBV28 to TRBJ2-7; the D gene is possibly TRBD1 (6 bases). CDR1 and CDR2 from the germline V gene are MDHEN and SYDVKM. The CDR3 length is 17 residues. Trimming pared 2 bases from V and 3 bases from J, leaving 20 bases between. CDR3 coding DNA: TGTGCCAGCAGTTTAGCCAGGGACACGGGCTTAAACTACGAGCAGTACTTC. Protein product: CASSLARDTGLNYEQYF.

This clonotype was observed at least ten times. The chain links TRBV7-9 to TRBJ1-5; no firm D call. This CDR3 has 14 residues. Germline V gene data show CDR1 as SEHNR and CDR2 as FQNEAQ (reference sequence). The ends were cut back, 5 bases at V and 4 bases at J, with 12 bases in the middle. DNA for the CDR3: TGTGCCAGCAGCAACCCGGTGAATAATCAGCCCCAGCATTTT. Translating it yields CASSNPVNNQPQHF.

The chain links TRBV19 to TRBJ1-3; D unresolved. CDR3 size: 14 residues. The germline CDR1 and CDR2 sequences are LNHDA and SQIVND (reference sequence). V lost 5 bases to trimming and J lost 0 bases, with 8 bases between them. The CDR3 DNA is TGTGCCAGTAGTCATCACAGCTCTGGAAACACCATATATTTT. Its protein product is CASSHHSSGNTIYF.

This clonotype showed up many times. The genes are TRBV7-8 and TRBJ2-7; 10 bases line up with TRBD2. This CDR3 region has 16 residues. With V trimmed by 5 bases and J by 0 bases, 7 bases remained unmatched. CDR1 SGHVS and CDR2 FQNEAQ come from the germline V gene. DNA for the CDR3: TGTGCCAGCAGCGAACCAACTAGCGGGGCCTCCTACGAGCAGTACTTC. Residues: CASSEPTSGASYEQYF.

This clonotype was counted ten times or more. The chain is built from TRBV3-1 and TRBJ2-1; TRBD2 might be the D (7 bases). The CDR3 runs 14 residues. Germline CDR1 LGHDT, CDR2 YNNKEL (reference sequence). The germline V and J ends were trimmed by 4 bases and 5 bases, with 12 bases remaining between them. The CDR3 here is CASSLGGANNEQFF. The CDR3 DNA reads TGTGCCAGCAGCCTTGGGGGGGCTAACAATGAGCAGTTCTTC.

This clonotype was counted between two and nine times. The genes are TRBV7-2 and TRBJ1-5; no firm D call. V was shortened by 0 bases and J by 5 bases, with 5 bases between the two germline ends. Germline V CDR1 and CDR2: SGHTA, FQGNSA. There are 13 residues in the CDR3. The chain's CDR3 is CASSLALYQPQHF. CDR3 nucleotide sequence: TGTGCCAGCAGCTTAGCCCTTTATCAGCCCCAGCATTTT.

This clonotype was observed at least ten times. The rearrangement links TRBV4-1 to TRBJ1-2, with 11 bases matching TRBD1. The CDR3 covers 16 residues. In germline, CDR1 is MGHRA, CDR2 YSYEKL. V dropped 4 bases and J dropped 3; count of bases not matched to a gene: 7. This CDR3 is CASSRGPGQGDYGYTF. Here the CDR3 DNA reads TGCGCCAGCAGCCGTGGGCCGGGACAGGGGGACTATGGCTACACCTTC.

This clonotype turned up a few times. DNA of the CDR3: TGTGCCAGCAGCTTAGGGCAGTCTGGGGCCAACGTCCTGACTTTC. The encoded protein is CASSLGQSGANVLTF. The chain recombines TRBV11-2 with TRBJ2-6; D remains unclear. Germline loops: CDR1 SGHAT, CDR2 FQNNGV. The length of the CDR3 is 15 residues. V was pared by 1 base and J by 1 base, with 5 bases between.

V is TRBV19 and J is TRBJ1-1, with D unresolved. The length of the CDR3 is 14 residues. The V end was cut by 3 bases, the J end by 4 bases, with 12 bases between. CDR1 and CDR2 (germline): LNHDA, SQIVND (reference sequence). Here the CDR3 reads CASSMEWHRTEAFF. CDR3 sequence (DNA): TGTGCCAGTAGTATGGAATGGCACCGCACTGAAGCTTTCTTT.

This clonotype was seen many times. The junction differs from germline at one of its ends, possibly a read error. CDR3 nucleotides: TGTGCTAGCATCCCTCACCCCAGGGGAGATCAGCCCCAGCATTTT. Protein product: CASIPHPRGDQPQHF. The V gene is TRBV7-7, the J gene TRBJ1-5, with TRBD1 as a possible D gene (6 bases). The CDR3 sequence is 15 residues long. CDR1 is SSHAT, CDR2 FNYEAQ, per germline (reference sequence).

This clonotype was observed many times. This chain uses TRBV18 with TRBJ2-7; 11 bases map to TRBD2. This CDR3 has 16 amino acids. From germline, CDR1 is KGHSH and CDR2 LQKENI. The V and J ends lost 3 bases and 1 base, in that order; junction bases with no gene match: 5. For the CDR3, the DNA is TGTGCCAGCTCACCCGGGACTAGCGGCCCGTCCTACGAGCAGTACTTC. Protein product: CASSPGTSGPSYEQYF.

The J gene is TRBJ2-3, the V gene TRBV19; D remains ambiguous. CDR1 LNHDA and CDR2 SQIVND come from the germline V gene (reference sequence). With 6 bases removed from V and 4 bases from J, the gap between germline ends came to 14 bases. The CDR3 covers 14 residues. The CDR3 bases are TGTGCCAGTAGCTCCTCGCGGCTGTCAGATACGCAGTATTTT. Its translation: CASSSSRLSDTQYF.

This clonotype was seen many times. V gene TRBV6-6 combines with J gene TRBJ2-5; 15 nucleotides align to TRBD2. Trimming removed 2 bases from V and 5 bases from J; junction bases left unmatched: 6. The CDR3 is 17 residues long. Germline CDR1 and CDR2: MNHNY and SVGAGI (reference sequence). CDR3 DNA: TGTGCCAGCAGTTACAGAACCGGGACTAGCGGGGGGGAGACCCAGTACTTC. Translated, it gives CASSYRTGTSGGETQYF.

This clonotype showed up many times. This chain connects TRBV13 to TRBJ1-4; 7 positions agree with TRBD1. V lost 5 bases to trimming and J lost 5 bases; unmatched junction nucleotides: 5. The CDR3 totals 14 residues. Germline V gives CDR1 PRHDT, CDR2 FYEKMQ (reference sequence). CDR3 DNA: TGTGCCAGCAGCATGGGACAGCCGAATGAAAAACTGTTTTTT. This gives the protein CASSMGQPNEKLFF.

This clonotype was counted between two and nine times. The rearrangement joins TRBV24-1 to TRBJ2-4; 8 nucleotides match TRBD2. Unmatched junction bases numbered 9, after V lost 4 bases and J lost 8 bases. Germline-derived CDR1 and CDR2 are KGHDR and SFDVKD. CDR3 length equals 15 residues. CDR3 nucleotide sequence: TGTGCCACCAGTGACCCCGGGACTAGGGGACACATTCAGTACTTC. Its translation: CATSDPGTRGHIQYF.

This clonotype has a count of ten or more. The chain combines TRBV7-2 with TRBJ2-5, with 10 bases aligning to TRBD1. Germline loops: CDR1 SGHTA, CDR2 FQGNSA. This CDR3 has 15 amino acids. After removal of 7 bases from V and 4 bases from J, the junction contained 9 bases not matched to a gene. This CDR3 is CASTLPGTGAETQYF. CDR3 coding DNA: TGTGCCAGCACCCTTCCCGGGACAGGGGCAGAGACCCAGTACTTC.

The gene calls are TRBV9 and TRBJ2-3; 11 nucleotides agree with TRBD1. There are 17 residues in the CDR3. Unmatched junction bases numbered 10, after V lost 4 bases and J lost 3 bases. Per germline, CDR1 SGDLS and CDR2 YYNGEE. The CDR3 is CASSPEGRDRGTDTQYF. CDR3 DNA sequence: TGTGCCAGCAGCCCCGAGGGGAGGGACAGGGGGACAGATACGCAGTATTTT.

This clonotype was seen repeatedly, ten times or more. The CDR3 loop reads CASSIAGTGLNQPQHF. The CDR3, as DNA: TGTGCCAGTAGTATAGCCGGGACAGGGCTCAATCAGCCCCAGCATTTT. The chain joins TRBV19 to TRBJ1-5, with TRBD1 identical over 9 bases. V trimming: 1 base; J trimming: 3 bases; junction bases outside the gene matches: 4. Germline CDR1 reads LNHDA; CDR2 reads SQIVND (reference sequence). This CDR3 contains 16 residues.

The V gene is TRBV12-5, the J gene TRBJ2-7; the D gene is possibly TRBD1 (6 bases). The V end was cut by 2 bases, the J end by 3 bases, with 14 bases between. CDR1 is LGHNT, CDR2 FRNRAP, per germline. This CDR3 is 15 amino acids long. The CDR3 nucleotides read TGTGCTAGTGGTTTGACCGGACAGACCATCTACGAGCAGTACTTC. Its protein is CASGLTGQTIYEQYF.

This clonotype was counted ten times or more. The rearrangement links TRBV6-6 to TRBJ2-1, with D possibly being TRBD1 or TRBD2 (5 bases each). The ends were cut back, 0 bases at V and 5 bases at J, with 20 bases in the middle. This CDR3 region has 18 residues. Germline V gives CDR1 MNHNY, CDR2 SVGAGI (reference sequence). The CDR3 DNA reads TGTGCCAGCAGTTACTCGACGAGAGGGGTTGTCACAGACAATGAGCAGTTCTTC. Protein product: CASSYSTRGVVTDNEQFF.

The CDR3 reads CAISDETSPLANYGYTF. The CDR3 nucleotides are TGTGCCATCAGTGATGAGACAAGCCCCTTAGCTAACTATGGCTACACCTTC. The V gene is TRBV10-3, the J gene TRBJ1-2; no firm D call. The V end was cut by 3 bases, the J end by 0 bases, with 17 bases between. This CDR3 has 17 residues. Per the germline V gene, CDR1 is ENHRY and CDR2 is SYGVKD.

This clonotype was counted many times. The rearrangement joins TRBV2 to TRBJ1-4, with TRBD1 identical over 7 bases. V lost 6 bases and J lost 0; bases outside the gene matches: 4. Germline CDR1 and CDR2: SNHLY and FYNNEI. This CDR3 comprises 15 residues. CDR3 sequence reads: CASSWTGSTNEKLFF. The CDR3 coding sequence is TGTGCCAGCAGCTGGACAGGATCAACTAATGAAAAACTGTTTTTT.

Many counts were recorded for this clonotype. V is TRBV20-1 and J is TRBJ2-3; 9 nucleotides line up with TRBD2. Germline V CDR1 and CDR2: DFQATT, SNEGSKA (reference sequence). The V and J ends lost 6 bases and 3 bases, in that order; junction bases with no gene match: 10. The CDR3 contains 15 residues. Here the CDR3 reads CSAEPAGGLTDTQYF. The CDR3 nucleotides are TGCAGTGCCGAACCAGCGGGGGGCCTTACAGATACGCAGTATTTT.

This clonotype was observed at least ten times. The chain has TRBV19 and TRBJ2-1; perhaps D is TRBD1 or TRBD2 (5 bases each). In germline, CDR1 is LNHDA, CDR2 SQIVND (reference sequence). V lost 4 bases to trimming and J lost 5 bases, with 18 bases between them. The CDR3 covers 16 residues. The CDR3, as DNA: TGTGCCAGTAGTAAACGACCGGGATTGGGGGACAATGAGCAGTTCTTC. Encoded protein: CASSKRPGLGDNEQFF.

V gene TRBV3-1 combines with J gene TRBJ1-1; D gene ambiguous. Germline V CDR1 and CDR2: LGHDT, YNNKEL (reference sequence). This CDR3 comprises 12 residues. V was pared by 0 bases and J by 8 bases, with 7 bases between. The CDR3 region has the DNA TGTGCCAGCAGCCAAGACAAAACAGAAGCTTTCTTT. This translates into CASSQDKTEAFF.